A selection of T cell receptor beta chains follows, all from one sample in a study of control samples from healthy donors and cancer patients. Produced via immunoSEQ multiplex PCR; TCRdb's table is partial and in-frame only. The sample gives over 65,000 clones, about 88% of which show up once; less than 10% is in the top ten. The source material was PBMCs. The origin of the receptors is a woman in her forties or fifties with colorectal cancer. CDR3s include the opening cysteine and the closing phenylalanine or tryptophan. Fields, in order: J gene, clone size, D gene, V gene, CDR3 DNA, CDR3 protein. D genes are given only for firm matches. Not all rows give a size; the values are once, few, many and, for expanded clones, a class.

TRBJ1-2	-	TRBD1	TRBV28	TGTGCCAGCAGGCTACAGGGGCTTAACTATGGCTACACCTTC	CASRLQGLNYGYTF
TRBJ2-3	-	-	TRBV5-8	TGTGCCAGCAGCGCCCAGGGTCTAAGCACAGATACGCAGTATTTT	CASSAQGLSTDTQYF
TRBJ1-3	-	TRBD1	TRBV30	TGTGCCGGGTACCGGGACAGTGGAAACACCATATATTTT	CAGYRDSGNTIYF
TRBJ1-2	-	TRBD1	TRBV15	TGTGCCACCAGCGGGCAGACAGGGGGCGCCTATGGCTACACCTTC	CATSGQTGGAYGYTF
TRBJ1-1	-	-	TRBV4-2	TGTGCCAGCAGCCAAGTTGGGGGGCGGACTGAAGCTTTCTTT	CASSQVGGRTEAFF
TRBJ1-6	few	-	TRBV5-6	TGTGCCAGCAGCTCCAACGATTCACCCCTCCACTTT	CASSSNDSPLHF
TRBJ1-1	-	-	TRBV29-1	TGCAGCGTTGCCAGGGGGAACACTGAAGCTTTCTTT	CSVARGNTEAFF
TRBJ2-1	-	TRBD2	TRBV9	TGTGCCAGCAGCGGGACTAGCGGGGGCACCGAGCAGTTCTTC	CASSGTSGGTEQFF
TRBJ1-4	once	-	TRBV19	TGTGCCAGTAGTTTCCCCCCCAGGCTTGGAACTAATGAAGAACTGTTTTTT	CASSFPPRLGTNEELFF
TRBJ1-6	-	-	TRBV28	TGTGCCAGCAGTTTAGGACAGAGCAATTCACCCCTCCACTTT	CASSLGQSNSPLHF
TRBJ1-1	-	-	TRBV28	TGTGCCAGCAGCACGACAGGTTTGAACACTGAAGCTTTCTTT	CASSTTGLNTEAFF
TRBJ1-2	-	-	TRBV24-1	TGTGCCACCAGTGACCCCCAGGTTCCCTATGGCTACACCTTC	CATSDPQVPYGYTF
TRBJ2-6	few	TRBD1	TRBV27	TGTGCCAGCAGCTCGGACAGGGCCTCTGGGGCCAACGTCCTGACTTTC	CASSSDRASGANVLTF
TRBJ1-2	once	TRBD1	TRBV5-1	TGCGCCAGCAGCTTGGCCCTAACAGGGGAGGGCTACACCTTC	CASSLALTGEGYTF
TRBJ1-4	-	TRBD1	TRBV5-1	TGCGCCAGCAGCTTCACCGGGACAGAGTTTGAAAAACTGTTTTTT	CASSFTGTEFEKLFF
TRBJ1-2	-	-	TRBV27	TGTGCCAGCAGTTCAACAGGCCTGTATGGCTACACCTTC	CASSSTGLYGYTF
TRBJ2-1	-	-	TRBV7-3	TGTGCCAGCAGCTTGAAGGGGAACTCCTACAATGAGCAGTTCTTC	CASSLKGNSYNEQFF
TRBJ2-3	-	-	TRBV12-3/TRBV12-4	TGTGCCAGCAGGGGGGCCCCAGATACGCAGTATTTT	CASRGAPDTQYF